Listed below are T cell receptor beta chains from one sample, sequenced in a study of chemoradiotherapy in HPV16-positive cancers. The method was immunoSEQ multiplex PCR; TCRdb's version includes in-frame clones alone and lacks a portion of them. The repertoire has some 10,000 clones, roughly two thirds of them found once; the top ten carry 9.1%. Sample collection occurred from a patient who underwent chemoradiotherapy. The receptors come from a human donor with HPV-associated anogenital cancer. Both conserved end residues are part of each CDR3. A D gene is named only where the DNA matches it firmly. The size field is filled for only some rows; it gives once, few, many or a size class.

clone_size | j_call | v_call | d_call | cdr3_nt | cdr3_aa
once | TRBJ2-2 | TRBV2 | TRBD2 | TGTGCCAGCAGGGCCGATCTAGCGGGGGGGCGTAACACCGGGGAGCTGTTTTTT | CASRADLAGGRNTGELFF
few | TRBJ1-2 | TRBV29-1 | TRBD1 | TGCAGCGCTATAGGACAGGGCAGCGGCTATGGCTACACCTTC | CSAIGQGSGYGYTF
NA | TRBJ1-6 | TRBV28 | NA | TGTGCCAGCAGTACCACTTCAGTGATCAATTCACCCCTCCACTTT | CASSTTSVINSPLHF
NA | TRBJ1-2 | TRBV19 | NA | TGTGCCAGTAGTATCCTACAGGACAGAAATAACTATGGCTACACCTTC | CASSILQDRNNYGYTF
NA | TRBJ2-7 | TRBV7-9 | NA | TGTGCCAGCAGCTTAGGATCTTCCAGGAACGAGCAGTACTTC | CASSLGSSRNEQYF
NA | TRBJ1-5 | TRBV5-8 | TRBD1 | TGTGCCAGCAGGGACAGGGGACCTAGCAATCAGCCCCAGCATTTT | CASRDRGPSNQPQHF
NA | TRBJ1-2 | TRBV7-9 | NA | TGTGCCAGCAGCTCCTACAACGACAGGAACTATGGCTACACCTTC | CASSSYNDRNYGYTF
once | TRBJ2-4 | TRBV5-3 | TRBD1 | TGTGCCAGAAGCTTGGATGGACAGGGTAGAGCCAAAAACATTCAGTACTTC | CARSLDGQGRAKNIQYF
NA | TRBJ2-5 | TRBV19 | NA | TGTGCCAGTAGTATTTCAGGGGAGACCCAGTACTTC | CASSISGETQYF
NA | TRBJ2-3 | TRBV5-1 | TRBD1 | TGCGCCAGCAGCTTGCTAGGGACAGGGTTTACAGATACGCAGTATTTT | CASSLLGTGFTDTQYF
NA | TRBJ1-1 | TRBV29-1 | NA | TGCAGCGTTTGGGGGGGGCATGGAGCTTTCTTT | CSVWGGHGAFF
once | TRBJ2-7 | TRBV7-6 | TRBD1 | TGTGCCAGCAGCAGCGGACAGGGGACAAACTACGAGCAGTACTTC | CASSSGQGTNYEQYF
NA | TRBJ1-4 | TRBV27 | NA | TGTGCCAGCAGCCAGCGACGTAATGAAAAACTGTTTTTT | CASSQRRNEKLFF
NA | TRBJ2-6 | TRBV19 | NA | TGTGCCAGTAGTATAAGATGGGGCGCGACCGGGGCCAACGTCCTGACTTTC | CASSIRWGATGANVLTF
NA | TRBJ2-5 | TRBV9 | TRBD2 | TGTGCCAGCAGCGCCAGCGGGGCAGAGACCCAGTACTTC | CASSASGAETQYF
NA | TRBJ1-2 | TRBV5-4 | NA | TGTGCCAGCAGTCCCGACAGGTCTTTTCGCTACACCTTC | CASSPDRSFRYTF
NA | TRBJ1-2 | TRBV2 | NA | TGTGCCAGCAGTGAAATGGGAGGAGGGGACACCACTAACTATGGCTACACCTTC | CASSEMGGGDTTNYGYTF